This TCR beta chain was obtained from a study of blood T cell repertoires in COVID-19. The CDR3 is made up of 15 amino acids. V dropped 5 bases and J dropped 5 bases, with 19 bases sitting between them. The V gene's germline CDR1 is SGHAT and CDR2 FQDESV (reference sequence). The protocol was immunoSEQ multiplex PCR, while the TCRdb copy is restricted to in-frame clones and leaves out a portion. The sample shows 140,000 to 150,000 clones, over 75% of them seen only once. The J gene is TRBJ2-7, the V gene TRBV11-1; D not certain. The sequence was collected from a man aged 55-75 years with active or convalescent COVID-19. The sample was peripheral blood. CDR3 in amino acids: CASSPRWAEPHEQYF. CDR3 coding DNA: TGTGCCAGCAGCCCGAGATGGGCAGAACCCCACGAGCAGTACTTC.